Sequencing of this T cell receptor beta chain was carried out in a study of identical twins. The CDR3 length is 16 residues. The ends were cut back, 0 bases at V and 2 bases at J, with 12 bases in the middle. Germline lookup yields CDR1 LGHDT and CDR2 YNNKEL (reference sequence). About this clonotype itself: Its target is unknown.

Study conclusions and caveats: Insertion counts were lower in abundant cord blood beta clonotypes, a trend that memory repertoires did not show.

TCRdb ran MiXCR on the 5' RACE reads and lists one entry per CDR3 protein. The table includes 1,800,000 or so distinct CDR3 sequences, roughly 35% detected once. This chain connects TRBV3-1 to TRBJ2-3; D ambiguous. This sequence was found in a newborn girl in good health. The sample taken for sequencing was cord blood. CDR3 loop: CASSQDSVGHTDTQYF. The CDR3 DNA reads TGTGCCAGCAGCCAAGATTCGGTAGGGCACACAGATACGCAGTATTTT.